The source of this T cell receptor beta chain is a study of blood T cell repertoires in COVID-19. Looking at the study overall: Whether acute or convalescent, the COVID-19 samples came from the United States, Italy and Spain.

In the original processing: It was from reference gene primer amplification that nucleated cell counts were estimated. Assay used: immunoSEQ multiplex PCR; TCRdb lists only in-frame clones, some missing. V, J and clone size reflect that table, while D and trimming were determined from the DNA. The sample holds roughly 200,000 clones, 90% seen once. CDR3 size: 17 residues. CDR1 LNHDA and CDR2 SQIVND come from the germline V gene (reference sequence). V was trimmed by 3 bases and J by 5 bases, leaving 17 bases between them. The sequencing sample was made of peripheral blood. The source of this sequence is a man aged 45-65 years with acute or convalescent COVID-19. The J gene is TRBJ1-6, the V gene TRBV19; unclear D gene. This chain's CDR3 is CASSINPPRRDNSPLHF. The CDR3 DNA reads TGTGCCAGTAGTATTAACCCACCGCGCCGGGATAATTCACCCCTCCACTTT.